Below, 20 T cell receptor beta chains from the same sample are listed, as sequenced in a study of brain metastases from non-small cell lung cancer. Generated by immunoSEQ multiplex PCR, the TCRdb table keeps only in-frame clones and is missing some. Of thousands of clones in the sample, nearly 90% were seen once. The sample taken for sequencing was primary lung tumor tissue. All receptors come from a donor at least 40 years old with non-small cell lung cancer.

This clone was counted between two and nine times. The chain is built from TRBV6-1 and TRBJ2-7; D is ambiguous. V was trimmed by 1 base and J by 4 bases, leaving 5 bases between them. Per the germline V gene, CDR1 is MNHNS and CDR2 is SASEGT. The CDR3 is 12 residues long. CDR3 protein: CASSEDGYEQYF. CDR3 in DNA: TGTGCCAGCAGTGAAGACGGGTACGAGCAGTACTTC.

As DNA, the CDR3 is TGCGCCAGCAGCCGGGACACCCACACCGGGGAGCTGTTTTTT. Its translation: CASSRDTHTGELFF. The rearrangement joins TRBV5-1 to TRBJ2-2; D is possibly TRBD1 (6 bases). The CDR3 contains 14 residues. Germline CDR1 is SGHRS and CDR2 is YFSETQ. Trimming pared 4 bases from V and 3 bases from J, leaving 10 bases between.

The J gene is TRBJ2-7, the V gene TRBV27; TRBD1 aligns across 8 bases. Germline V gene sequence: CDR1 MNHEY, CDR2 SMNVEV (reference sequence). The CDR3 is made up of 14 amino acids. Losses at the gene ends were 5 bases for V and 2 bases for J; bases not matched to a gene: 5. CDR3 protein: CASSMGQAPYEQYF. Written as DNA, the CDR3 is TGTGCCAGCAGTATGGGACAGGCCCCCTACGAGCAGTACTTC.

The V and J genes are TRBV28 and TRBJ1-2, with no clear D. The germline V gene encodes CDR1 MDHEN and CDR2 SYDVKM. Trimming took off 7 bases at V and 5 bases at J, with 23 bases between the two ends. The CDR3 sequence is 16 residues long. CDR3 bases: TGTGCCAGCATCGACCCCCGCGCCACCGGAGGTTATGGCTACACCTTC. It is translated as CASIDPRATGGYGYTF.

This chain connects TRBV6-5 to TRBJ1-2; D gene ambiguous. This CDR3 has 14 amino acids. The V and J ends lost 2 bases and 3 bases respectively, with 10 bases between them. Per the germline V gene, CDR1 is MNHEY and CDR2 is SVGAGI. DNA for the CDR3: TGTGCCAGCAGTTACAGTAGAAAAGACTATGGCTACACCTTC. It encodes CASSYSRKDYGYTF.

V is TRBV30 and J is TRBJ1-2, with 11 bases identical to TRBD1. J gave up 0 bases and V 1 base, and 7 bases lay outside the gene matches. The CDR3 has 17 amino acids. Germline CDR1 is GTSNPN and CDR2 is SVGIG (reference sequence). CDR3 sequence (DNA): TGTGCCTGGAGTGGGGCCGGGACAGGGGGATCTAACTATGGCTACACCTTC. Translating it yields CAWSGAGTGGSNYGYTF. Based on the CDR3 plus reference TRBV30 and TRBJ1-2, the full variable domain is SQTIHQWPATLVQPVGSPLSLECTVEGTSNPNLYWYRQAAGRGLQLLFYSVGIGQISSEVPQNLSASRPQDRQFILSSKKLLLSDSGFYLCAWSGAGTGGSNYGYTFGSGTRLTVV.

The genes are TRBV3-1 (or the pseudogene TRBV3-2) and TRBJ2-2; D not resolved. Trimming left V 2 bases short and J 4 bases short, with 8 bases between. In germline, CDR1 is LGHDT, CDR2 YNNKEL (reference sequence). The CDR3 length is 14 residues. DNA of the CDR3: TGTGCCAGCAGCCAAAGTAGAAGCACCGGGGAGCTGTTTTTT. Translation: CASSQSRSTGELFF.

The chain joins TRBV4-2 to TRBJ1-2; D gene ambiguous. The CDR3 consists of 16 residues. The germline gives CDR1 LGHNA, CDR2 YNFKEQ. Trimming pared 0 bases from V and 4 bases from J, leaving 15 bases between. The CDR3 coding sequence is TGTGCCAGCAGCCAAGATCCGAGGGTTGGGGTCTATGGCTACACCTTC. Translating gives CASSQDPRVGVYGYTF.

V and J are TRBV6-6 and TRBJ1-5; 8 bases line up with TRBD1. The CDR3 length is 15 residues. Germline CDR1 and CDR2: MNHNY and SVGAGI (reference sequence). The ends lost 5 bases at V and 0 bases at J; junction bases unmatched: 3. This chain's CDR3 is CASSKGTGSNQPQHF. CDR3 nucleotide sequence: TGTGCCAGCAGTAAGGGGACAGGTAGCAATCAGCCCCAGCATTTT.

On this clone: The junction differs from germline at one of its ends, possibly a read error. The V gene is TRBV4-3, the J gene TRBJ2-6, with D perhaps TRBD1 (5 bases). From germline, CDR1 is LGHNA and CDR2 YSLEER. This CDR3 has 17 amino acids. The CDR3 nucleotides read TGCGCCAGCAGCCCCCAGTTGAGAGGTTCTGGGGCCAATGTCCTGATTTTC. This gives the protein CASSPQLRGSGANVLIF.

Regarding this clone: A much larger clone lies a single base off, so this may be a read error. The chain recombines TRBV9 with TRBJ1-4, with a weak D call TRBD1 (6 bases). The CDR3 sequence is 13 residues long. CDR1 and CDR2 from the germline V gene are SGDLS and YYNGEE. CDR3 sequence (DNA): TGTGCCAGCAGCCAGGGGCCTAATAAAAAACTGTTTTTT. Protein: CASSQGPNKKLFF. Full variable domain (rest looked up from reference TRBV9 and TRBJ1-4): DSGVTQTPKHLITATGQRVTLRCSPRSGDLSVYWYQQSLDQGLQFLIQYYNGEERAKGNILERFSAQQFPDLHSELNLSSLELGDSALYFCASSQGPNKKLFFGSGTQLSVL.

This clone was found once. The chain employs TRBV5-1 and TRBJ1-1; D not certain. Per the germline V gene, CDR1 is SGHRS and CDR2 is YFSETQ. V lost 4 bases, J lost 1 base, and 8 bases lay in between. This CDR3 is built from 13 residues. CDR3 sequence (DNA): TGCGCCAGCAGCCCCCACGGGAACACTGAAGCTTTCTTT. It encodes CASSPHGNTEAFF.

This clone is a singleton in its sample. The V call is TRBV28, the J call TRBJ1-3, with 8 bases lining up with TRBD1. The CDR3 has 14 residues. V shed 5 bases and J 4 bases; nucleotides not matched to a gene: 4. In germline, CDR1 is MDHEN, CDR2 SYDVKM. CDR3 region: CASSPGGWGNTIYF. In nucleotides, the CDR3 is TGTGCCAGCAGTCCAGGGGGCTGGGGAAACACCATATATTTT.

A single count supports this clone. The chain combines TRBV19 with TRBJ2-1; perhaps TRBD1 as D (6 bases). This CDR3 region has 14 residues. V dropped 1 base and J dropped 3 bases, with 7 bases sitting between them. Looked up from germline, CDR1 is LNHDA and CDR2 is SQIVND (reference sequence). The CDR3 is CASSIGTDYNEQFF. The CDR3, as DNA: TGTGCCAGTAGTATAGGGACAGACTACAATGAGCAGTTCTTC.

The chain has TRBV7-9 and TRBJ1-5, with a tentative D call TRBD1 (5 bases). Germline values: CDR1 SEHNR, CDR2 FQNEAQ (reference sequence). The CDR3 is made up of 14 amino acids. V lost 3 bases and J lost 6, with 12 bases in between. DNA for the CDR3: TGTGCCAGCAGCTTCTCCATAGACAGTCAGCCCCAGCATTTT. Protein product: CASSFSIDSQPQHF.

V is TRBV6-5 and J is TRBJ1-5; D is possibly TRBD1 (6 bases). The CDR3 extends over 14 amino acids. Looked up from germline, CDR1 is MNHEY and CDR2 is SVGAGI. V was shortened by 8 bases and J by 6 bases, with 17 bases between the two germline ends. In DNA, the CDR3 is TGTGCCAGCCTGATCACGGGGGCGGGTCAGCCCCAGCATTTT. Translated, it gives CASLITGAGQPQHF.

The gene calls are TRBV7-2 and TRBJ2-2; 9 bases are shared with TRBD2. This CDR3 has 16 residues. Germline V gene lookup returns CDR1 SGHTA and CDR2 FQGNSA. The trim removed 0 bases at V and 6 bases at J, leaving 5 bases unmatched. CDR3 sequence (DNA): TGTGCCAGCAGCTTAGCGAAAGGCGGGGGGGCCGGGGAGCTGTTTTTT. Translating gives CASSLAKGGGAGELFF.

This clone was recorded a few times. The V gene is TRBV5-6, the J gene TRBJ1-2; possible D gene TRBD1, 5 bases. The germline V gene encodes CDR1 SGHDT and CDR2 YYEEEE. Trimming removed 4 bases at V and 3 bases at J, with 10 bases between. CDR3 length: 13 amino acids. The CDR3 is CASSLGRYYGYTF. The CDR3 nucleotides are TGTGCCAGCAGCCTGGGGCGGTACTATGGCTACACCTTC.

V usage is TRBV19 and J usage is TRBJ1-6; the match to TRBD1 covers 9 bases. The trim removed 5 bases at V and 6 bases at J, leaving 11 bases unmatched. The CDR3 loop spans 17 amino acids. The germline V gene encodes CDR1 LNHDA and CDR2 SQIVND (reference sequence). CDR3 sequence (DNA): TGTGCCAGTAGTCCGCCTCGACAGGGGGTCTTTAATTCACCCCTCCACTTT. This codes for CASSPPRQGVFNSPLHF.

The V call is TRBV24-1, the J call TRBJ1-2, with a possible D match to TRBD1 (6 bases). In germline, CDR1 is KGHDR, CDR2 SFDVKD. The CDR3 spans 13 residues. The V and J ends lost 6 bases and 3 bases respectively, with 10 bases between them. The CDR3: CATSKGGYYGYTF. The CDR3 nucleotides read TGTGCCACCAGTAAGGGGGGATACTATGGCTACACCTTC.